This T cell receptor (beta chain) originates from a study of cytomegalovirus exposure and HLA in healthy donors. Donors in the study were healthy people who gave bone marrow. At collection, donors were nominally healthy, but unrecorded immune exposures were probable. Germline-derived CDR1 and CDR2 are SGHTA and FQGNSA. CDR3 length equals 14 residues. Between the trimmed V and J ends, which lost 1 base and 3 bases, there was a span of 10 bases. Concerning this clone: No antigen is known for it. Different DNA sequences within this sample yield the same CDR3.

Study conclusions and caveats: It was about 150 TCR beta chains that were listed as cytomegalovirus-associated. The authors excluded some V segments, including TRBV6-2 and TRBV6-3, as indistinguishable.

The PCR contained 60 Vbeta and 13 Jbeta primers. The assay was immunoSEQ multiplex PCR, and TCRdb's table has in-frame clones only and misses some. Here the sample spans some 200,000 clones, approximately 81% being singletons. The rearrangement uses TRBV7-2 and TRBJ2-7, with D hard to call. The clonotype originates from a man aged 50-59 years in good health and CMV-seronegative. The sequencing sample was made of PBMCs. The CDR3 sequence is CASSLGPGSYEQYF. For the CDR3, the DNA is TGTGCCAGCAGCTTAGGTCCGGGTAGCTACGAGCAGTACTTC. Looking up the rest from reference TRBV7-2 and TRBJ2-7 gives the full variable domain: GAGVSQSPSNKVTEKGKDVELRCDPISGHTALYWYRQSLGQGLEFLIYFQGNSAPDKSGLPSDRFSAERTGGSVSTLTIQRTQQEDSAVYLCASSLGPGSYEQYFGPGTRLTVT.